Detailed here is one TCR beta chain. The germline CDR1 and CDR2 sequences are MNHEY and SVGEGT. The CDR3 has 13 amino acids. Unmatched junction bases numbered 2, after V lost 3 bases and J lost 5 bases. The sample is drawn from a study of blood T cell repertoires in COVID-19. On the study more broadly: The United States, Italy and Spain provided the acute and convalescent COVID-19 samples. In each case, the material was cDNA or gDNA derived from T cells, B-cell-depleted T cells, or PBMCs.

Study processing details: It was from reference gene primer amplification that nucleated cell counts were estimated. The method was immunoSEQ multiplex PCR; TCRdb's version includes in-frame clones alone and lacks a portion of them. V, J and clone size are those of that table, while D and trimming were read from the DNA. Here the sample spans fewer than 150,000 clones, approximately 85% being singletons. The gene calls are TRBV6-2 or TRBV6-3 and TRBJ2-5, with 8 positions matching TRBD1. What was sequenced was peripheral blood. This TCR came from a man aged 45 to 65 with acute or convalescent COVID-19. The CDR3 region is CASSYYRGETQYF. The CDR3 nucleotides are TGTGCCAGCAGTTATTACAGGGGGGAGACCCAGTACTTC.